These T cell receptor beta chains were read from a single sample in a study of T cell changes during pregnancy in multiple sclerosis. Method: immunoSEQ multiplex PCR; TCRdb's copy keeps in-frame clones and lacks some. Among approximately 20,000 clones listed, roughly 87% were seen once. This specimen consisted of CD8+ T cells from peripheral blood mononuclear cells, obtained after pregnancy. These receptors were obtained from a female donor with multiple sclerosis, enrolled in a pregnancy study. CDR3s include the opening cysteine and the closing phenylalanine or tryptophan. The order of the fields is J gene, D gene, clone size, V gene, CDR3 DNA, CDR3 protein. A D gene is named only where the DNA matches it firmly. Clone size, where shown, is once, few, many, or a class for clones that have expanded.

TRBJ1-2 - - TRBV7-9 TGTGCCAGCAGCTTAGAAGATCCGGGGGGGAACTATGGCTACACCTTC CASSLEDPGGNYGYTF
TRBJ2-3 TRBD2 - TRBV7-9 TGTGCCAGCAGCAATCCTAGCGGGAGGGTTCTAGATACGCAGTATTTT CASSNPSGRVLDTQYF
TRBJ2-1 TRBD1 - TRBV27 TGTGCCAGCGGTCCCCGGGACAGCTTTTACAATGAGCAGTTCTTC CASGPRDSFYNEQFF
TRBJ2-7 TRBD2 - TRBV4-2 TGTGCCAGCAGCCGGGGATGGGGACTAGCAGTTTCCTACGAGCAGTACTTC CASSRGWGLAVSYEQYF
TRBJ1-4 TRBD1 - TRBV19 TGTGCCAGCCAGGACAGGGGCAGTGAAAAACTGTTTTTT CASQDRGSEKLFF
TRBJ2-2 TRBD1 - TRBV28 TGTGCCAGCAGTTTTCAGGGGGACACCGGGGAGCTGTTTTTT CASSFQGDTGELFF
TRBJ2-7 - - TRBV10-2 TGCGCCAGCAGTGACGGGACGGTTAGAGCGGGTCTAGACTACGAGCAGTACTTC CASSDGTVRAGLDYEQYF
TRBJ2-3 TRBD2 - TRBV4-2 TGTGCCAGCAGCCAAGAATCCGCTAGCGGGACAGATACGCAGTATTTT CASSQESASGTDTQYF
TRBJ2-1 TRBD1 many TRBV6-1 TGTGCCAGCACCCTGACAGGGGGCTCCTACAATGAGCAGTTCTTC CASTLTGGSYNEQFF
TRBJ2-2 TRBD2 - TRBV19 TGTGCCAGTATGAGCCGGGAGGGAGTCACCGGGGAGCTGTTTTTT CASMSREGVTGELFF
TRBJ2-1 TRBD2 - TRBV19 TGTGCCAGTAGTCCCCGGGGCGCCGCCCTAGCGGGTGCCTACAATGAGCAGTTCTTC CASSPRGAALAGAYNEQFF
TRBJ1-1 - medium-sized TRBV9 TGTGCCAGCAGCCCCGGTTCGAACACTGAAGCTTTCTTT CASSPGSNTEAFF
TRBJ1-1 - - TRBV25-1 TGTGCCAGCACAGCCGGGATGAACACTGAAGCTTTCTTT CASTAGMNTEAFF
TRBJ1-2 TRBD1 - TRBV7-9 TGTGCCAGCAGTTCACAGGGGGCTGGTGGCTACACCTTC CASSSQGAGGYTF
TRBJ1-5 - - TRBV19 TGTGCCAGTAGTATTTGGACTAATCAGCCCCAGCATTTT CASSIWTNQPQHF
TRBJ2-3 TRBD2 few TRBV6-1 TGTGCCAGCAGTGAAGCGGGCGGGGGAGCCACAGATACGCAGTATTTT CASSEAGGGATDTQYF
TRBJ1-4 - - TRBV27 TGTGCCAGCAGGCAGATATCAACTAATGAAAAACTGTTTTTT CASRQISTNEKLFF
TRBJ2-5 - - TRBV4-1 TGCGCCAGCAGCCAATTCAGCGGGCAAGAGACCCAGTACTTC CASSQFSGQETQYF
TRBJ2-7 - few TRBV6-1 TGTGCCAGCAGTGAAGGGTTCGAGAGTTTCGGTCAATACTTC CASSEGFESFGQYF
TRBJ2-2 TRBD2 - TRBV6-5 TGTGCCAGCAGTTACCGGACGGGAGGGGGGACCGGGGAGCTGTTTTTT CASSYRTGGGTGELFF
TRBJ2-4 TRBD2 once TRBV29-1 TGCAGCGTTATCGGACTAGCGGGAAGGGAGGCGAACATTCAGTACTTC CSVIGLAGREANIQYF
TRBJ2-3 - - TRBV28 TGTGCCAGCAGTTTAGTAGAGGTGGACACAGATACGCAGTATTTT CASSLVEVDTDTQYF
TRBJ1-2 TRBD1 - TRBV9 TGTGCCAGCAGCGTAGAAGGACAGGGGGACGCTAACTATGGCTACACCTTC CASSVEGQGDANYGYTF
TRBJ1-2 - - TRBV5-1 TGCGCCAGCCGGGTGACAGAAAACTATGGCTACACCTTC CASRVTENYGYTF
TRBJ1-3 - many TRBV2 TGTGCCAGCAGCCCCGATGCGGGGGGAAACACCATATATTTT CASSPDAGGNTIYF
TRBJ2-7 - - TRBV7-2 TGTGCCAGCAGCTTAGCGGGCAGCTCCTACGAGCAGTACTTC CASSLAGSSYEQYF
TRBJ2-1 - once TRBV5-1 TGCGCCAGCAGCTTAGGGCTAGCGGCACAAGGGGGGCAGTTCTTC CASSLGLAAQGGQFF
TRBJ2-1 TRBD2 - TRBV9 TGTGCCAGCAGCGTAGAAGGGGAGGGACGACGGAATGAGCAGTTCTTC CASSVEGEGRRNEQFF
TRBJ2-7 TRBD2 - TRBV19 TGTGCCAGTAGTATTCCTAGCGGCTACGAGCAGTACTTC CASSIPSGYEQYF
TRBJ2-7 - - TRBV6-5 TGTGCCAGCAGTTACGGGGCAGAATCCTACGAGCAGTACTTC CASSYGAESYEQYF
TRBJ2-3 - - TRBV13 TGTGCCAGCAGTCCATACTCCTCGGGACACCATACAGATACGCAGTATTTT CASSPYSSGHHTDTQYF
TRBJ2-7 - - TRBV10-3 TGTGCCATCAGTGGAGACAGTACCTACGAGCAGTACTTC CAISGDSTYEQYF
TRBJ2-1 TRBD2 once TRBV7-6 TGTGCCAGCAGCTTAGTTTGGGCTAGCGGGGGGTACTACAATGAGCAGTTCTTC CASSLVWASGGYYNEQFF
TRBJ2-3 TRBD1 - TRBV7-9 TGTGCCAGCAGCGTAGGGACAGGAGACTCCACAGATACGCAGTATTTT CASSVGTGDSTDTQYF